The 14 T cell receptor beta chains below come from one sample, sequenced in a study of early T cells in non-severe SARS-CoV-2 infection. TCRdb called the 5' RACE reads again in MiXCR, with one record for every CDR3 protein. Of about 36,000 distinct CDR3 sequences in the sample, approximately 6.6% are singletons; the top ten hold approximately 26%. The specimen comprised whole blood, sampled at baseline. Receptors were obtained from an adult who was a healthcare worker with PCR-confirmed SARS-CoV-2 infection or an uninfected control (not recorded which).

There are many counts of this clonotype. CDR3 region: CSATEGEYGYTF. Written as DNA, the CDR3 is TGCAGTGCTACTGAAGGGGAGTATGGCTACACCTTC. This chain connects TRBV20-1 to TRBJ1-2; D possibly corresponds to TRBD1 (5 bases). V lost 4 bases, J lost 5 bases, and 11 bases lay in between. Germline lookup yields CDR1 DFQATT and CDR2 SNEGSKA (reference sequence). The CDR3 is made up of 12 amino acids.

This clonotype was seen repeatedly, ten times or more. The chain recombines TRBV6-1 with TRBJ1-3, with D possibly matching TRBD1 (5 bases). The V end was cut by 4 bases, the J end by 1 base, with 8 bases between. Germline CDR1 and CDR2: MNHNS and SASEGT. The CDR3 runs 14 residues. DNA of the CDR3: TGTGCCAGCAGTGCGGGGACTTCTGGAAACACCATATATTTT. Translated: CASSAGTSGNTIYF.

This clonotype turned up a few times. The genes are TRBV5-4 and TRBJ2-3, with D unresolved. The CDR3 has 14 amino acids. The germline V and J ends were trimmed by 0 bases and 1 base, with 6 bases remaining between them. Germline loops: CDR1 SGHNT, CDR2 YYREEE (reference sequence). CDR3 loop: CASSLGMRTDTQYF. In DNA form, the CDR3 reads TGTGCCAGCAGCTTGGGGATGCGCACAGATACGCAGTATTTT.

This clonotype was counted a few times. This chain uses TRBV29-1 with TRBJ2-2, with 9 bases aligning to TRBD2. Germline V gene data show CDR1 as SQVTM and CDR2 as ANQGSEA. This CDR3 is built from 13 residues. With 4 bases clipped from V and 7 bases from J, the junction kept 4 bases outside the gene matches. The CDR3 nucleotides are TGCAGCGTTGCTGCTAGCGGGAACGGGGAGCTGTTTTTT. Amino acid sequence: CSVAASGNGELFF.

This CDR3 is CASSYTKGAGNEQFF. Written as DNA, the CDR3 is TGTGCCAGCAGTTACACAAAGGGGGCAGGCAATGAGCAGTTCTTC. This chain links TRBV6-2 or TRBV6-3 with TRBJ2-1, with 7 bases fitting TRBD1. V was pared by 2 bases and J by 6 bases, with 7 bases of the junction left unmatched. The V gene's germline CDR1 is MNHEY and CDR2 SVGEGT. The CDR3 length is 15 residues.

This clonotype appeared many times. This chain joins TRBV6-1 and TRBJ1-2; D is ambiguous. The V gene lost 0 bases and the J gene lost 8 bases, with 4 bases spanning the gap. CDR1 MNHNS and CDR2 SASEGT come from the germline V gene. The CDR3 extends over 11 amino acids. The CDR3 DNA reads TGTGCCAGCAGTGAAGCGGCGGGCTACACCTTC. Protein product: CASSEAAGYTF.

This clonotype turned up a few times. The chain uses TRBV7-2 and TRBJ2-3, with D perhaps matching TRBD1 (6 bases). Trimming shortened V by 4 bases and J by 4 bases, and 12 bases separated the two germline ends. Germline CDR1 SGHTA, CDR2 FQGNSA. This CDR3 contains 14 residues. The chain's CDR3 is CASSSQTGPDTQYF. The CDR3 DNA sequence: TGTGCCAGCAGCTCCCAGACAGGCCCAGATACGCAGTATTTT.

This clonotype was seen a few times. The chain has TRBV28 and TRBJ1-2, with unresolved D. CDR1 and CDR2 from the germline V gene are MDHEN and SYDVKM. Trimming removed 3 bases from V and 6 bases from J, with 8 bases in between. The length of the CDR3 is 12 residues. The CDR3 sequence is CASSFRINGYTF. The CDR3 DNA is TGTGCCAGCAGTTTCAGAATAAATGGCTACACCTTC.

This clonotype appeared many times. The V call is TRBV20-1, the J call TRBJ2-7, with TRBD2 identical over 7 bases. CDR1 DFQATT and CDR2 SNEGSKA come from the germline V gene (reference sequence). The length of the CDR3 is 12 residues. V was clipped by 5 bases and J by 6 bases; unmatched bases: 7. The chain's CDR3 is CSAPRRGGEQYF. CDR3 coding DNA: TGCAGTGCTCCCCGTCGCGGGGGCGAGCAGTACTTC.

In its sample, this clonotype was seen many times. The CDR3 region is CASSFRGPSSPLHF. CDR3 DNA: TGTGCCAGCAGTTTCCGGGGTCCTTCGTCTCCCCTCCACTTT. This chain connects TRBV6-6 to TRBJ1-6; D not resolved. The CDR3 is made up of 14 amino acids. The germline CDR1 and CDR2 sequences are MNHNY and SVGAGI (reference sequence). Between the trimmed V and J ends, which lost 4 bases and 13 bases, there was a span of 17 bases.

A single count supports this clonotype. The gene calls are TRBV4-1 and TRBJ1-4, with 7 bases matching TRBD1. V was pared by 1 base and J by 0 bases, with 8 bases of the junction left unmatched. The CDR3 loop spans 18 amino acids. Germline values: CDR1 MGHRA, CDR2 YSYEKL. DNA of the CDR3: TGCGCCAGCAGCCAAGTGGGCAGGGGGATGGCAACTAATGAAAAACTGTTTTTT. Protein: CASSQVGRGMATNEKLFF.

This clonotype was counted many times. The chain uses TRBV12-3 or TRBV12-4 and TRBJ1-1; D gene unclear. The V gene lost 8 bases and the J gene lost 2 bases, with 6 bases spanning the gap. This CDR3 comprises 11 residues. The CDR3 DNA reads as TGTGCCAGCGGGCCAAACACTGAAGCTTTCTTT. Translated, it gives CASGPNTEAFF.

The sample holds many counts of this clonotype. CDR3 coding DNA: TGTGCCAGCAGCTTCCCCGTACTGAACACTGAAGCTTTCTTT. As protein: CASSFPVLNTEAFF. The chain is built from TRBV7-9 and TRBJ1-1; D gene unclear. The germline V and J ends were trimmed by 3 bases and 0 bases, with 8 bases remaining between them. The CDR3 is made up of 14 amino acids. Germline CDR1 and CDR2: SEHNR and FQNEAQ (reference sequence).

This clonotype has a count of ten or more. The V and J genes are TRBV28 and TRBJ1-2; D not resolved. CDR3 length: 13 residues. The V end was cut by 4 bases, the J end by 1 base, with 7 bases between. The V gene's germline CDR1 is MDHEN and CDR2 SYDVKM. The CDR3 sequence: CASSSVVNYGYTF. DNA of the CDR3: TGTGCCAGCAGTTCTGTAGTTAACTATGGCTACACCTTC.